The 25 T cell receptor beta chains below come from one sample, sequenced in a study of glioma-infiltrating T cells after dendritic cell vaccination. Specified time point: after dendritic cell vaccination, including at tumor progression/relapse. The repertoire was sequenced with immunoSEQ multiplex PCR; TCRdb's copy has only in-frame clones and lacks some. This sample has about 50,000 clones, with approximately 89% found just once. The sample in question was blood, obtained after dendritic cell vaccination. The receptors derive from a human donor with glioblastoma.

In nucleotides, the CDR3 is TGTGCCAGCACAAGGGGGGGTGCTGCCAAAAACATTCAGTACTTC. This translates into CASTRGGAAKNIQYF. The gene calls are TRBV6-6 and TRBJ2-4, with a tentative D call TRBD2 (7 bases). Deletions cut 7 bases from V and 1 base from J, with 14 bases between. This CDR3 region has 15 residues. Per germline, CDR1 MNHNY and CDR2 SVGAGI (reference sequence).

This chain joins TRBV7-2 and TRBJ1-1, with 7 bases aligning to TRBD1. The germline CDR1 and CDR2 sequences are SGHTA and FQGNSA. Trimming took 5 bases from V and 3 from J; bases not matched to a gene: 12. The CDR3 runs 16 residues. The CDR3 nucleotides read TGTGCCAGCAGCCCAAGGGGGCCCGGGAGGGACACTGAAGCTTTCTTT. Protein product: CASSPRGPGRDTEAFF.

This chain links TRBV30 with TRBJ2-7; no definite D call. From germline, CDR1 is GTSNPN and CDR2 SVGIG (reference sequence). This CDR3 has 13 residues. Trimming cost V 4 bases and J 2 bases, with 12 bases left between them. The CDR3 spells CAWTPRGPYEQYF. DNA for the CDR3: TGTGCCTGGACCCCCCGCGGTCCCTACGAGCAGTACTTC.

The rearrangement uses TRBV2 and TRBJ2-7, with TRBD2 identical over 11 bases. V trimming: 5 bases; J trimming: 6 bases; junction bases outside the gene matches: 6. This CDR3 has 14 residues. From germline, CDR1 is SNHLY and CDR2 FYNNEI. This CDR3 is CASSIAGGPSEQYF. Written as DNA, the CDR3 is TGTGCCAGCAGTATAGCGGGAGGGCCGAGCGAGCAGTACTTC.

This clone was recorded a few times. This sequence joins TRBV10-3 and TRBJ2-7; TRBD1 aligns across 7 bases. The CDR3 is 15 amino acids. Germline assignment: CDR1 ENHRY and CDR2 SYGVKD. Trimming removed 6 bases from V and 2 bases from J; junction bases left unmatched: 10. This chain's CDR3 is CAIRGTQGPPYEQYF. The CDR3 DNA follows: TGTGCCATCAGGGGCACACAGGGGCCACCCTACGAGCAGTACTTC.

The chain joins TRBV28 to TRBJ2-7; possibly TRBD1 for D (7 bases). Germline values: CDR1 MDHEN, CDR2 SYDVKM. Trimming cost V 6 bases and J 6 bases, with 18 bases left between them. CDR3 length equals 14 residues. This chain's CDR3 is CASRGGGTVSEQYF. In DNA, the CDR3 is TGTGCCAGCAGGGGTGGGGGGACAGTTAGCGAGCAGTACTTC.

The V call is TRBV28, the J call TRBJ2-1; 10 bases align to TRBD2. Per germline, CDR1 MDHEN and CDR2 SYDVKM. V dropped 1 base and J dropped 9; count of bases not matched to a gene: 9. There are 16 residues in the CDR3. CDR3 protein: CASSLSLAGEITEQFF. DNA for the CDR3: TGTGCCAGCAGTTTATCGCTAGCGGGAGAAATCACTGAGCAGTTCTTC.

This chain connects TRBV19 to TRBJ2-2; D might be TRBD1 (6 bases). Germline loops: CDR1 LNHDA, CDR2 SQIVND (reference sequence). The V end lost 1 base, the J end lost 1 base, and 10 bases lay between the germline ends. The CDR3 has 16 amino acids. The CDR3 bases are TGTGCCAGTAGTATAGGTTACAGGGTGAACACCGGGGAGCTGTTTTTT. Protein: CASSIGYRVNTGELFF.

The gene calls are TRBV6-5 and TRBJ2-7; D is possibly TRBD1 (6 bases). From germline, CDR1 is MNHEY and CDR2 SVGAGI. V lost 3 bases to trimming and J lost 3 bases, with 12 bases between them. This CDR3 is 14 amino acids long. This CDR3 is CASSYGQLDYEQYF. As DNA, the CDR3 is TGTGCCAGCAGTTATGGACAGTTGGACTACGAGCAGTACTTC.

The chain combines TRBV7-2 with TRBJ2-1; TRBD1 agrees at 7 bases. The CDR3 consists of 16 residues. The V gene end was trimmed by 5 bases and the J gene end by 2 bases; junction bases not matched to a gene: 9. Germline V gene lookup returns CDR1 SGHTA and CDR2 FQGNSA. The chain's CDR3 is CASSPKGQNAYNEQFF. In nucleotides, the CDR3 is TGTGCCAGCAGCCCTAAGGGACAGAATGCCTACAATGAGCAGTTCTTC.

The gene calls are TRBV6-8 and TRBJ2-7; the match to TRBD2 covers 8 bases. CDR3 length equals 14 residues. Germline V gene lookup returns CDR1 MNHGY and CDR2 SAAAGT. Unmatched junction bases numbered 14, after V lost 9 bases and J lost 7 bases. CDR3 loop: CASYREAGVGEQYF. Written as DNA, the CDR3 is TGTGCCAGTTATCGGGAAGCGGGAGTTGGGGAGCAGTACTTC.

The chain recombines TRBV10-1 with TRBJ1-4; 9 bases are shared with TRBD1. The CDR3 loop spans 18 amino acids. Germline V lookup: CDR1 WNHNN, CDR2 SYGVQD (reference sequence). The V gene end was trimmed by 8 bases and the J gene end by 8 bases; junction bases not matched to a gene: 21. CDR3 in amino acids: CASHVPGQGLGREEKLFF. In DNA form, the CDR3 reads TGCGCCAGCCATGTACCGGGACAGGGCCTAGGAAGGGAAGAAAAACTGTTTTTT.

CDR3 DNA: TGTGCCAGCAGCCAAGAGGCCCGGGACTCCTACGAGCAGTACTTC. It translates to CASSQEARDSYEQYF. The chain has TRBV4-2 and TRBJ2-5; weak D call: TRBD2 (5 bases). The J call could be wrong; TRBJ2-7 is a better fit for the DNA end. CDR1 is LGHNA and CDR2 is YNFKEQ in the germline V gene. This CDR3 is 15 amino acids long.

The V and J genes are TRBV10-3 and TRBJ1-1; TRBD1 agrees at 11 bases. Trimming took 3 bases from V and 5 from J; bases not matched to a gene: 14. The CDR3 extends over 18 amino acids. CDR1 is ENHRY, CDR2 SYGVKD, per germline. The CDR3 DNA is TGTGCCATCAGTGAAGGACAGGGGGCGCGTCTGCTAGGGACTGAAGCTTTCTTT. Protein product: CAISEGQGARLLGTEAFF.

The gene calls are TRBV4-2 and TRBJ2-1; D remains ambiguous. V was cut by 0 bases and J by 8 bases, with 14 bases left in between. This CDR3 contains 15 residues. Germline CDR1 LGHNA, CDR2 YNFKEQ. CDR3 DNA: TGTGCCAGCAGCCAAGAGAATAGCCCTTCCGATGAGCAGTTCTTC. Amino acid sequence: CASSQENSPSDEQFF.

The V call is TRBV19, the J call TRBJ2-7; no reliable D call. Trimming pared 3 bases from V and 3 bases from J, leaving 15 bases between. The germline gives CDR1 LNHDA, CDR2 SQIVND (reference sequence). The CDR3 sequence is 15 residues long. The CDR3 nucleotides are TGTGCCAGTAGTATGCTCCCAGCGAAAAACTACGAGCAGTACTTC. It translates to CASSMLPAKNYEQYF.

The chain carries TRBV27 and TRBJ2-2, with D perhaps matching TRBD2 (6 bases). Trimming took off 3 bases at V and 6 bases at J, with 8 bases between the two ends. The germline V gene encodes CDR1 MNHEY and CDR2 SMNVEV (reference sequence). There are 13 residues in the CDR3. This CDR3 reads CASSFWGAGELFF. The CDR3 region has the DNA TGTGCCAGCAGTTTTTGGGGGGCCGGGGAGCTGTTTTTT.

This chain joins TRBV5-4 and TRBJ2-5; maybe TRBD2 (6 bases). There are 13 residues in the CDR3. V lost 4 bases and J lost 5, with 12 bases in between. Germline CDR1 and CDR2: SGHNT and YYREEE (reference sequence). The CDR3, as DNA: TGTGCCAGCAGCCGTGAAGGGAGGGAGACCCAGTACTTC. This gives the protein CASSREGRETQYF.

The chain couples TRBV7-6 to TRBJ2-1; D perhaps matches TRBD2 (6 bases). Trimming left V 1 base short and J 10 bases short, with 17 bases between. CDR3 length: 15 amino acids. CDR1 and CDR2 from the germline V gene are SGHVS and FNYEAQ. The chain's CDR3 is CASSLVASEDVEQFF. The CDR3 DNA sequence: TGTGCCAGCAGCTTAGTGGCTAGCGAGGATGTAGAGCAGTTCTTC. Complete variable domain (other parts from reference TRBV7-6 and TRBJ2-1): GAGVSQSPRYKVTKRGQDVALRCDPISGHVSLYWYRQALGQGPEFLTYFNYEAQQDKSGLPNDRFSAERPEGSISTLTIQRTEQRDSAMYRCASSLVASEDVEQFFGPGTRLTVL.

The rearrangement links TRBV12-2 to TRBJ1-4. TRBV12-2 corresponds to a pseudogene. This CDR3 spans 19 amino acids. The CDR3 reads CASRLGVQGGVATNEKLFF. CDR3 sequence (DNA): TGTGCAAGTCGCTTAGGAGTTCAGGGCGGGGTTGCAACTAATGAAAAACTGTTTTTT.

The rearrangement links TRBV19 to TRBJ2-1, with 9 bases identical to TRBD2. Germline V CDR1 and CDR2: LNHDA, SQIVND (reference sequence). The ends lost 8 bases at V and 4 bases at J; junction bases unmatched: 9. The CDR3 consists of 15 residues. This CDR3 is CASFGAGGRYNEQFF. The CDR3 bases are TGTGCCAGTTTCGGGGCGGGAGGGCGTTACAATGAGCAGTTCTTC.

The chain has TRBV7-2 and TRBJ1-5, with 11 bases aligning to TRBD1. V was pared by 5 bases and J by 7 bases, with 7 bases of the junction left unmatched. CDR3 length: 15 residues. CDR1 SGHTA and CDR2 FQGNSA come from the germline V gene. CDR3 sequence (DNA): TGTGCCAGCAGCACCGGACAGGGGGCTAAGCAGCCCCAGCATTTT. Translating it yields CASSTGQGAKQPQHF.

The CDR3 protein is CASSVSGAVRTDTQYF. The DNA of the CDR3 is TGTGCCAGCAGCGTATCGGGTGCAGTTCGCACAGATACGCAGTATTTT. This sequence joins TRBV9 and TRBJ2-3; D not certain. CDR1 SGDLS and CDR2 YYNGEE come from the germline V gene. The CDR3 totals 16 residues. V dropped 1 base and J dropped 1 base, with 13 bases sitting between them.

This chain joins TRBV5-1 and TRBJ2-2; 8 bases line up with TRBD1. This CDR3 is built from 15 residues. Germline V lookup: CDR1 SGHRS, CDR2 YFSETQ. V gave up 4 bases and J gave up 2 bases; unmatched junction bases: 4. The CDR3 DNA sequence: TGCGCCAGCAGCCTACAGGGGGATAACACCGGGGAGCTGTTTTTT. Protein product: CASSLQGDNTGELFF.

The chain links TRBV28 to TRBJ1-5; D is unclear. Trimming removed 7 bases at V and 6 bases at J, with 13 bases between. CDR1 is MDHEN, CDR2 SYDVKM, per germline. The CDR3 runs 13 residues. This chain's CDR3 is CASTLAGSQPQHF. In DNA form, the CDR3 reads TGTGCCAGCACCCTTGCCGGGAGTCAGCCCCAGCATTTT.